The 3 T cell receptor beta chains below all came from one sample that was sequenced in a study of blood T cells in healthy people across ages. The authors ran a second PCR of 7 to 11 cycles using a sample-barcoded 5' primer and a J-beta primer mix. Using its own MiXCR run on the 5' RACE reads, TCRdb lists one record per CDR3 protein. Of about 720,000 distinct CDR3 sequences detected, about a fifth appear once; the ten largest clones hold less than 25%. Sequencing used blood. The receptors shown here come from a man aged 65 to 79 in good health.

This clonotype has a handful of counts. CDR3 DNA sequence: TGTGCCAGCAGACGACAGGGGGCAAGCAATCAGCCCCAGCATTTT. This encodes CASRRQGASNQPQHF. The chain recombines TRBV12-3 or TRBV12-4 with TRBJ1-5, with 10 bases matching TRBD1. Germline trimming cut 6 bases from V and 1 base from J; bases unmatched to any gene: 3. The CDR3 extends over 15 amino acids.

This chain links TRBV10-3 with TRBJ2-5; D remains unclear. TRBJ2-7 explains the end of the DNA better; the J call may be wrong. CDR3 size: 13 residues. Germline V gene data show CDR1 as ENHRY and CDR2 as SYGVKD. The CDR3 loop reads CAISELGIYEQYF. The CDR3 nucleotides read TGTGCCATCAGTGAGTTGGGCATCTACGAGCAGTACTTC.

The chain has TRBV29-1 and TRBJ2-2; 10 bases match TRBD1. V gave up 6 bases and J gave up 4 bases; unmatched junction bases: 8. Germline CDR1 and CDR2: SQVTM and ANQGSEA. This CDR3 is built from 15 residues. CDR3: CSVKTGTGATGELFF. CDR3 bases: TGCAGCGTAAAAACCGGGACAGGGGCCACCGGGGAGCTGTTTTTT.